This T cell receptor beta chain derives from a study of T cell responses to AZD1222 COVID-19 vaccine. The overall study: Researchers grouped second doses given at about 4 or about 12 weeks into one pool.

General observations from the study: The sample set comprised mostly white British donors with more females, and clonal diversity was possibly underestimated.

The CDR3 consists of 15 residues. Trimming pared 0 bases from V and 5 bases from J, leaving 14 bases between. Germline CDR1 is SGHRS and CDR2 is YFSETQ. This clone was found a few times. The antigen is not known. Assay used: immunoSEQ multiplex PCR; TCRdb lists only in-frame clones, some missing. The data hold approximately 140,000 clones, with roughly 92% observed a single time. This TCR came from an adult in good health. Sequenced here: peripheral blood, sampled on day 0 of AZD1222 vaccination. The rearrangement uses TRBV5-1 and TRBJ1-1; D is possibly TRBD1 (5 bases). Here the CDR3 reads CASSLGDGAGTEAFF. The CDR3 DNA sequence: TGCGCCAGCAGCTTGGGGGACGGGGCTGGGACTGAAGCTTTCTTT. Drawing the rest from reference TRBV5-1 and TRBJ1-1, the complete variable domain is KAGVTQTPRYLIKTRGQQVTLSCSPISGHRSVSWYQQTPGQGLQFLFEYFSETQRNKGNFPGRFSGRQFSNSRSEMNVSTLELGDSALYLCASSLGDGAGTEAFFGQGTRLTVV.